The TCR beta chain described here comes from a study of cytomegalovirus exposure and HLA in healthy donors. Whole-study results and caveats: An observed cluster of highly shared sequence variants was recorded as a likely sequencing artifact. Follow-up analysis later connected one missense variant in DCLRE1C with trimming of TCR beta V- and J-genes. Follow-up analysis seemed to connect common viral pathogens with several of the most significant clusters identified. Excluded: some indistinguishable V segments such as TRBV6-2 and TRBV6-3.

The CDR3 totals 15 residues. Trimming removed 0 bases from V and 0 bases from J; junction bases left unmatched: 2. Germline V gives CDR1 LGHNT, CDR2 FRNRAP. A word on this clone: What it binds is not known.

The PCR employed 60 Vbeta primers together with 13 Jbeta primers. This table comes from immunoSEQ multiplex PCR, and its TCRdb copy is limited to in-frame clones, with some not included. This table has 120,000 or so clones, more than 60% appearing once. The receptor was isolated from a woman aged 50 to 60 in good health and CMV-seropositive. The chain uses TRBV12-5 and TRBJ2-7; TRBD1 aligns across 7 bases. Sequenced input: PBMCs. The CDR3 DNA is TGTGCTAGTGGTTTGGTACAGGGGAGCTCCTACGAGCAGTACTTC. It codes for CASGLVQGSSYEQYF.